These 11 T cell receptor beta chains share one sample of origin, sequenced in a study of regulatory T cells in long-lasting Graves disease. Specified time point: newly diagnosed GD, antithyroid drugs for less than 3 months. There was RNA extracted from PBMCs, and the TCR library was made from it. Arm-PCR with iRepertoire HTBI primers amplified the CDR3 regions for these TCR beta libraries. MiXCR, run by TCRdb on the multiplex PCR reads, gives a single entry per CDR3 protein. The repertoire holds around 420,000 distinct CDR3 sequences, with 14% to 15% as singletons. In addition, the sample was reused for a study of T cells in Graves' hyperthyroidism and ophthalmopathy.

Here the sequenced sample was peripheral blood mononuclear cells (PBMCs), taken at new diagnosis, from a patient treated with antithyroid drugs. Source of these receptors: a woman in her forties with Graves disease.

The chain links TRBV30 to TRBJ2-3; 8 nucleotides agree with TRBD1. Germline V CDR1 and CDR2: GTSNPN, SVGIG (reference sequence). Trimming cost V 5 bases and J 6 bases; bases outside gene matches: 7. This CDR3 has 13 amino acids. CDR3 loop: CAWQTGVIDTQYF. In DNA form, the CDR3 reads TGTGCCTGGCAGACAGGGGTCATCGATACGCAGTATTTT.

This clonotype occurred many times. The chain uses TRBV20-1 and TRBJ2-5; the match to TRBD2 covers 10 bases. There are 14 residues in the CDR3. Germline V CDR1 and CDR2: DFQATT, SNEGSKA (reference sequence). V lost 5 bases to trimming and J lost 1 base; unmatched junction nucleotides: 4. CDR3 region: CSAGGLAVQETQYF. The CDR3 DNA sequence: TGCAGTGCTGGAGGACTAGCGGTCCAAGAGACCCAGTACTTC.

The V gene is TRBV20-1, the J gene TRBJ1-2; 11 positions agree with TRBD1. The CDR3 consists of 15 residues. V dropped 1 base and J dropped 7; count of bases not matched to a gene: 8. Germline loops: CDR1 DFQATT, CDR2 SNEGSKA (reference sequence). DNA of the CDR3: TGCAGTGCTAGAGGCCCCGGACAGGGGGCTCTTGGCTACACCTTC. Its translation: CSARGPGQGALGYTF.

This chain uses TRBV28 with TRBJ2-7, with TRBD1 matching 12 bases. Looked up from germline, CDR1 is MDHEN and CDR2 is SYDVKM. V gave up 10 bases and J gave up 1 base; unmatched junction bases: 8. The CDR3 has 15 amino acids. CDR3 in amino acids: CATRDRGQKSYEQYF. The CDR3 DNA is TGTGCCACCAGGGACAGGGGGCAAAAATCCTACGAGCAGTACTTC.

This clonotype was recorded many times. In DNA, the CDR3 is TGTGCCAGCAGGCTAGCGGGAGGCACCGGGGAGCTGTTTTTT. Residues: CASRLAGGTGELFF. The chain uses TRBV12-3 or TRBV12-4 and TRBJ2-2; TRBD2 matches at 11 bases. CDR3 length: 14 residues. The junction had 1 base not matched to a gene; V was cut back by 6 bases and J by 4 bases.

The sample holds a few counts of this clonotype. CDR3 in amino acids: CASSIDSGRFETQYF. The CDR3 region has the DNA TGTGCCAGCAGTATAGATAGCGGGAGATTCGAGACCCAGTACTTC. V and J are TRBV6-1 and TRBJ2-5, with TRBD2 matching over 9 bases. The J segment lost 5 bases and the V segment lost 5 bases, leaving 9 bases of the junction unmatched. The CDR3 runs to 15 residues. The germline gives CDR1 MNHNS, CDR2 SASEGT.

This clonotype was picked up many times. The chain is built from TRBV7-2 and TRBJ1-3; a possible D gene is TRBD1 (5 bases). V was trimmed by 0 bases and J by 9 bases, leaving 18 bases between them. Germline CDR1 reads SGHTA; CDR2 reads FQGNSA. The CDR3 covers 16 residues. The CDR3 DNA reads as TGTGCCAGCAGCTTAGCGTCGTCGGGGGTCGGTGTCACCATATATTTT. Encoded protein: CASSLASSGVGVTIYF.

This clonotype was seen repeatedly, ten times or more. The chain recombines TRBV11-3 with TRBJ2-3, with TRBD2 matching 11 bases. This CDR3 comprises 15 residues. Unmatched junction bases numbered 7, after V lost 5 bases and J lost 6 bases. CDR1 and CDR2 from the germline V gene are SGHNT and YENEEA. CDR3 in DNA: TGTGCCAGCAGCCTCATAGCGGGAGGGCTTGATACGCAGTATTTT. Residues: CASSLIAGGLDTQYF.

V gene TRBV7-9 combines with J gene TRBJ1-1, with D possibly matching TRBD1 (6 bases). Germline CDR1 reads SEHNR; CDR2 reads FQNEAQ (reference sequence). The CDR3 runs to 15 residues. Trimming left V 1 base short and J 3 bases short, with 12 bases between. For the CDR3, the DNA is TGTGCCAGCAGCTTAGAGGGAGGGGGATACACTGAAGCTTTCTTT. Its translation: CASSLEGGGYTEAFF.

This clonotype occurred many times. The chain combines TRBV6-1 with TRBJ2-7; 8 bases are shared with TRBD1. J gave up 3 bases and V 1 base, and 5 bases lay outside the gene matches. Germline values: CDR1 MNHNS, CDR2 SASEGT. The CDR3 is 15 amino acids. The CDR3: CASSEGGQVYYEQYF. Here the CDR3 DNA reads TGTGCCAGCAGTGAAGGGGGACAGGTGTACTACGAGCAGTACTTC.

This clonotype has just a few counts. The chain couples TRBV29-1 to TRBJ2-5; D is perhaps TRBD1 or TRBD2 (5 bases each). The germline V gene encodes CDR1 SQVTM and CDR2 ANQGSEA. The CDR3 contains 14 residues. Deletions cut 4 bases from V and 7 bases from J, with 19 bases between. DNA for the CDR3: TGCAGCGTTGTGGGGTACGGGGCTCTAGGGACCCAGTACTTC. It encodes CSVVGYGALGTQYF.